This T cell receptor beta chain appears in the sequencing data of a study of siplizumab effects on memory and regulatory T cells. TCRdb keeps only in-frame clones here, not all; method: immunoSEQ multiplex PCR. The sample holds some 100,000 clones, around 97% seen once. Sequences were generated from unstimulated naive, memory, effector memory and TEMRA subsets in a few donor pairs. V lost 2 bases, J lost 5 bases, and 10 bases lay in between. Germline CDR1 SGHNT, CDR2 YENEEA. The CDR3 is 13 amino acids. The clonotype comes from a human donor in good health. Sequenced sample: naive CD4+ T cells sorted from blood. The rearrangement joins TRBV11-3 to TRBJ2-7; the D is unclear. The CDR3 DNA is TGTGCCAGCAGCTTAACTGGTGATCACGAGCAGTACTTC. Translated: CASSLTGDHEQYF.